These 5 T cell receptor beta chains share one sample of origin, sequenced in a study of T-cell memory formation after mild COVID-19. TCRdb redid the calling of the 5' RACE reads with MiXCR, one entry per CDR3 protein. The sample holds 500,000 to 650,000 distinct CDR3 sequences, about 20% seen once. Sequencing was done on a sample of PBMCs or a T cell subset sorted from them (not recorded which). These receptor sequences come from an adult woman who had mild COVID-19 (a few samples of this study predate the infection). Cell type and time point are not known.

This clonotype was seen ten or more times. The CDR3 coding sequence is TGTGCCAGCAGCCCGGGACTAGCGGGAGTTGCAGAGACCCAGTACTTC. Translation gives CASSPGLAGVAETQYF. The chain combines TRBV11-2 with TRBJ2-5, with 14 bases matching TRBD2. Trimming cost V 5 bases and J 4 bases; bases outside gene matches: 6. The CDR3 is 16 amino acids. Germline values: CDR1 SGHAT, CDR2 FQNNGV.

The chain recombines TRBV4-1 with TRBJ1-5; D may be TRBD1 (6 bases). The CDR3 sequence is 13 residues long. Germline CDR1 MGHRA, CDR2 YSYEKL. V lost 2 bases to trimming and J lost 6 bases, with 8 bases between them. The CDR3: CASSQQTGQPQHF. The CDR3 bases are TGCGCCAGCAGCCAACAGACAGGTCAGCCCCAGCATTTT.

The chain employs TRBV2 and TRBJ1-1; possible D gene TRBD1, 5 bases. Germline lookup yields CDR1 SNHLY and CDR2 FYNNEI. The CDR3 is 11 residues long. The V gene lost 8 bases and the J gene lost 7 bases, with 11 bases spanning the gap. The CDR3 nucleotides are TGTGCCAGCCTGAGGCAGGGTGAAGCTTTCTTT. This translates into CASLRQGEAFF. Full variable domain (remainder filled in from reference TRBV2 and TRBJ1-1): EPEVTQTPSHQVTQMGQEVILRCVPISNHLYFYWYRQILGQKVEFLVSFYNNEISEKSEIFDDQFSVERPDGSNFTLKIRSTKLEDSAMYFCASLRQGEAFFGQGTRLTVV.

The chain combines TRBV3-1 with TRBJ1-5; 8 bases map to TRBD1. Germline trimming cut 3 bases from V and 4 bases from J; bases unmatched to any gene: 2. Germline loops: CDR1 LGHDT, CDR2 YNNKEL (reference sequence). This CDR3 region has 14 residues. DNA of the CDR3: TGTGCCAGCAGCCACGGGACAGGTAATCAGCCCCAGCATTTT. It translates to CASSHGTGNQPQHF.

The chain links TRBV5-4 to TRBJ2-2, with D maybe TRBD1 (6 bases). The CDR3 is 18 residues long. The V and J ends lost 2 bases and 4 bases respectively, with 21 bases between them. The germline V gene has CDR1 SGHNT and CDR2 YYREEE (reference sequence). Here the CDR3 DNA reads TGTGCCAGCAGCTTTAAGACCGGGACACTGTCGAGCACCGGGGAGCTGTTTTTT. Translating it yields CASSFKTGTLSSTGELFF.